This section outlines one T cell receptor beta chain sequence together with its context. The data were obtained in a study of long-term antiretroviral therapy in people with HIV. Study summary: Samples from the earliest time points predate the 2015 immediate-ART recommendation by about a decade.

CDR3 length: 12 amino acids. V gave up 9 bases and J gave up 5 bases, with 13 bases separating them. Germline V gene data show CDR1 as MNHNS and CDR2 as SASEGT. A v3.0 immunoSEQ assay was performed at survey level. Here immunoSEQ multiplex PCR was the method, and the copy in TCRdb shows in-frame clones only, minus some. The profile shows 30,000 to 40,000 clones, roughly four fifths of them singletons. This clonotype was sampled from a man aged 18 to 35 with HIV. Here the sequenced sample was unsorted PBMCs, taken 0.3 years after starting antiretroviral therapy. The chain has TRBV6-1 and TRBJ2-5; either TRBD1 or TRBD2 may supply D (6 bases each). As DNA, the CDR3 is TGTGCCAGTGCCCGGGGGCGGGAGACCCAGTACTTC. It translates to CASARGRETQYF.